This TCR beta chain is from a study of cytomegalovirus exposure and HLA in healthy donors. About the research overall: Sequencing of 150 million to 200 million T cells in an earlier analysis found 100 million to 140 million unique TCR beta sequences. Study results and limitations: In a later analysis, at a false discovery rate of 0.05, 17,000 or so TCR beta sequences matched HLA alleles. Reportedly, a later analysis found an Asian-associated ancestry cluster had fewer N-insertions than the approximately 640-donor mean.

The donors, nominally healthy at sampling, likely had unrecorded immune exposures. This CDR3 has 15 amino acids. Germline values: CDR1 SEHNR, CDR2 FQNEAQ (reference sequence). The V and J ends lost 5 bases and 9 bases respectively, with 17 bases between them. The sample holds one count of this clone. Its antigen is not known. The PCR had 60 Vbeta and 13 Jbeta primers. Clones were read by immunoSEQ multiplex PCR, and TCRdb kept only the in-frame ones, dropping some. The sample has 110,000 or so clones, about four fifths seen once. The sequencing sample was made of PBMCs. The chain couples TRBV7-9 to TRBJ1-6, with D perhaps matching TRBD1 (6 bases). This clonotype was sampled from a man between 35 and 55 years old in good health and CMV-seronegative. DNA of the CDR3: TGTGCCAGCAGCGTAGGGTACAGGGATGGTTCACCCCTCCACTTT. As protein: CASSVGYRDGSPLHF.